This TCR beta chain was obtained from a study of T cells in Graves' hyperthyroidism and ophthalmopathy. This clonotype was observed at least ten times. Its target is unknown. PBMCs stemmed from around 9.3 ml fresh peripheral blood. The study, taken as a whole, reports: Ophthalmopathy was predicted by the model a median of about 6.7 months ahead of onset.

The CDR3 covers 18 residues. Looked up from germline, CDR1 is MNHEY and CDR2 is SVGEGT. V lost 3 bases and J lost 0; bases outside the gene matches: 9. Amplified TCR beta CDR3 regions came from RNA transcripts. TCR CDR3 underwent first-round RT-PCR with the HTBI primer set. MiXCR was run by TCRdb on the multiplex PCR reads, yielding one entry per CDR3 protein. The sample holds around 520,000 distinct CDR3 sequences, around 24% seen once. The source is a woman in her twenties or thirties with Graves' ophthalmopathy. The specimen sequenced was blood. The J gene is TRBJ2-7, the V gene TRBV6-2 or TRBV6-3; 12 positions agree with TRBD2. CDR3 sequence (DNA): TGTGCCAGCAGTTATTCGACTAGCGGGGGTGCGAACTCCTACGAGCAGTACTTC. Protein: CASSYSTSGGANSYEQYF.